The rows below give T cell receptor beta chains drawn from one sample of a study of beta chain features in type 1 diabetes. The table came from immunoSEQ multiplex PCR; TCRdb's copy has only in-frame clones and leaves some out. The data contain roughly 700,000 clones, 10% to 15% of them singletons. Source material: naive CD4+ T cells from blood. The receptors come from a man aged 18 to 30 with type 1 diabetes. Both conserved end residues are part of each CDR3. A D gene is named only where the DNA matches it firmly. Some rows mark clone size as missing; the rest say once, few, many or name a class of expanded clone.

v_gene: TRBV18; abundance: .; d_gene: .; j_gene: TRBJ1-1; CDR3aa: CASSPGTNTEAFF; CDR3nt: TGTGCCAGCTCACCAGGGACGAACACTGAAGCTTTCTTT
v_gene: TRBV5-1; abundance: .; d_gene: .; j_gene: TRBJ2-2; CDR3aa: CASSPGSLTGSGELFF; CDR3nt: TGCGCCAGCAGCCCTGGGTCGCTGACTGGCTCCGGGGAGCTGTTTTTT
v_gene: TRBV9; abundance: .; d_gene: TRBD1; j_gene: TRBJ1-2; CDR3aa: CASSPEDRGEGYTF; CDR3nt: TGTGCCAGCAGCCCAGAGGACAGGGGGGAAGGCTACACCTTC
v_gene: TRBV28; abundance: few; d_gene: TRBD2; j_gene: TRBJ2-7; CDR3aa: CASSFGGATAYEQYF; CDR3nt: TGTGCCAGCAGTTTCGGGGGGGCCACCGCCTACGAGCAGTACTTC
v_gene: TRBV29-1; abundance: .; d_gene: .; j_gene: TRBJ1-2; CDR3aa: CSDGTRHGYTF; CDR3nt: TGCAGCGACGGGACGCGGCATGGCTACACCTTC
v_gene: TRBV18; abundance: .; d_gene: .; j_gene: TRBJ2-5; CDR3aa: CASSRPPPGPETQYF; CDR3nt: TGTGCCAGCTCCCGACCCCCTCCTGGGCCGGAGACCCAGTACTTC
v_gene: TRBV10-1; abundance: few; d_gene: .; j_gene: TRBJ2-1; CDR3aa: CASSGVDGVNEQFF; CDR3nt: TGCGCCAGCAGCGGGGTCGATGGGGTGAATGAGCAGTTCTTC
v_gene: TRBV12-5; abundance: .; d_gene: .; j_gene: TRBJ1-5; CDR3aa: CASGLGTLSNQPQHF; CDR3nt: TGTGCTAGTGGTTTGGGGACCCTAAGCAATCAGCCCCAGCATTTT
v_gene: TRBV6-5; abundance: .; d_gene: .; j_gene: TRBJ2-3; CDR3aa: CASSRDSTDTQYF; CDR3nt: TGTGCCAGCAGCCGGGACAGCACAGATACGCAGTATTTT
v_gene: TRBV6-5; abundance: .; d_gene: .; j_gene: TRBJ2-5; CDR3aa: CAGQGQETQYF; CDR3nt: TGTGCCGGGCAGGGCCAAGAGACCCAGTACTTC
v_gene: TRBV6-4; abundance: .; d_gene: TRBD1; j_gene: TRBJ1-6; CDR3aa: CASSDLGRGSSPLHF; CDR3nt: TGTGCCAGCAGTGACTTAGGCAGGGGGAGTTCACCCCTCCACTTT
v_gene: TRBV30; abundance: few; d_gene: .; j_gene: TRBJ2-3; CDR3aa: CAWSEGDTQYF; CDR3nt: TGTGCCTGGAGTGAGGGGGATACGCAGTATTTT
v_gene: TRBV7-9; abundance: few; d_gene: TRBD1; j_gene: TRBJ1-2; CDR3aa: CASSLVYRGDGYTF; CDR3nt: TGTGCCAGCAGCTTAGTCTACAGGGGGGATGGCTACACCTTC
v_gene: TRBV7-9; abundance: .; d_gene: .; j_gene: TRBJ2-3; CDR3aa: CASSFGDTQYF; CDR3nt: TGTGCCAGCAGCTTCGGAGATACGCAGTATTTT
v_gene: TRBV29-1; abundance: .; d_gene: .; j_gene: TRBJ1-1; CDR3aa: CSVEGTAEAFF; CDR3nt: TGCAGCGTTGAAGGGACCGCTGAAGCTTTCTTT
v_gene: TRBV13; abundance: .; d_gene: .; j_gene: TRBJ1-3; CDR3aa: CASSIRGLSGNTIYF; CDR3nt: TGTGCCAGCAGCATTAGGGGACTCTCTGGAAACACCATATATTTT
v_gene: TRBV27; abundance: .; d_gene: .; j_gene: TRBJ1-2; CDR3aa: CASSLQGLYGYTF; CDR3nt: TGTGCCAGCAGTTTACAGGGACTGTATGGCTACACCTTC
v_gene: TRBV29-1; abundance: .; d_gene: TRBD1; j_gene: TRBJ1-5; CDR3aa: CSATTGYNQPQHF; CDR3nt: TGCAGCGCCACGACAGGGTACAATCAGCCCCAGCATTTT
v_gene: TRBV28; abundance: few; d_gene: TRBD1; j_gene: TRBJ2-3; CDR3aa: CASRPQGIDTQYF; CDR3nt: TGTGCCAGCAGACCACAGGGGATAGATACGCAGTATTTT
v_gene: TRBV23-1; abundance: few; d_gene: TRBD1; j_gene: TRBJ1-2; CDR3aa: CASSQSQGRGLDGYTF; CDR3nt: TGCGCCAGCAGTCAATCCCAGGGCAGGGGGCTAGACGGCTACACCTTC
v_gene: TRBV30; abundance: .; d_gene: TRBD2; j_gene: TRBJ2-3; CDR3aa: CAGNSGGTQYF; CDR3nt: TGTGCCGGAAATAGCGGGGGCACGCAGTATTTT
v_gene: TRBV29-1; abundance: .; d_gene: .; j_gene: TRBJ1-2; CDR3aa: CSVEPTGTSLANYGYTF; CDR3nt: TGCAGCGTTGAACCCACCGGGACCTCTTTAGCTAACTATGGCTACACCTTC